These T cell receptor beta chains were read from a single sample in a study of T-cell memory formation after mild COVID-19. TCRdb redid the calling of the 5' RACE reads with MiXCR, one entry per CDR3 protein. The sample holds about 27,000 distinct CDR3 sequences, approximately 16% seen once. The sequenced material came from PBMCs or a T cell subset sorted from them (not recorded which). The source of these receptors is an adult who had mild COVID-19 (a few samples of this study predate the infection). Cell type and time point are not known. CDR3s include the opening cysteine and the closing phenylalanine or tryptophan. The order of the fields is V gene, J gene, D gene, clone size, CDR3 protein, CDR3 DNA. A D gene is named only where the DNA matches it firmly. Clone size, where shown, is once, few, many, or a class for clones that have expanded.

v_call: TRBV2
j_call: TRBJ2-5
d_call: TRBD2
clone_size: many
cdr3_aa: CASSEGTSPYF
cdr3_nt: TGTGCCAGCAGTGAGGGGACTAGTCCCTACTTC

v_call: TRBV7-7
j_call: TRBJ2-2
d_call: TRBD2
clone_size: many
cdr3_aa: CASRTSGNTGELFF
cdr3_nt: TGTGCTAGCAGGACTAGCGGGAACACCGGGGAGCTGTTTTTT

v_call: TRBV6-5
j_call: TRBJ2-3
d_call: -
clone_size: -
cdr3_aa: CASSFRGTLSPPNTDTQYF
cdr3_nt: TGTGCCAGCAGTTTCAGAGGGACTTTATCTCCACCCAACACAGATACGCAGTATTTT

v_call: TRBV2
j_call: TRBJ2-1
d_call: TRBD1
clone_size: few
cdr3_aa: CASSGRDSEYNEQFF
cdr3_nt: TGTGCCAGCAGTGGACGGGACAGTGAATACAATGAGCAGTTCTTC

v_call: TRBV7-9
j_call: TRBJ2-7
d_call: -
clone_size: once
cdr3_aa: CASSGYRIGSYEQYF
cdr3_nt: TGTGCCAGCAGCGGCTACCGAATTGGCTCCTACGAGCAGTACTTC

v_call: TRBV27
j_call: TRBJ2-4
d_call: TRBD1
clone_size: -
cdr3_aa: CASSSTGGASNQYF
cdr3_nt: TGTGCCAGCAGTTCGACAGGGGGCGCGTCTAACCAGTACTTC

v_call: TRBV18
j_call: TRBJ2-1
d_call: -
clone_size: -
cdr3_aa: CASSPDFWGAGSYNEQFF
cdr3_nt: TGTGCCAGCTCACCTGATTTTTGGGGGGCTGGCTCCTACAATGAGCAGTTCTTC

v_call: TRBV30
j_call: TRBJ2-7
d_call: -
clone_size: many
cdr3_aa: CAWSVGPEEQYF
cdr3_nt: TGTGCCTGGAGTGTCGGTCCGGAGGAGCAGTACTTC

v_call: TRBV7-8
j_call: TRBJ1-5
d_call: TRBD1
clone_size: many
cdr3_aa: CASSLGQGNQPQHF
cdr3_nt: TGTGCCAGCAGTCTTGGACAGGGCAATCAGCCCCAGCATTTT

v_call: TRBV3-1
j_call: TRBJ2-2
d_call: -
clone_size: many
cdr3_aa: CASSPTGSGELFF
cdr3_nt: TGTGCCAGCAGCCCGACTGGCAGTGGGGAGCTGTTTTTT

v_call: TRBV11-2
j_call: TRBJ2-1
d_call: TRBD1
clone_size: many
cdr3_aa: CASSRSGTGANEQFF
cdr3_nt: TGTGCCAGCAGCCGGTCCGGGACAGGGGCCAATGAGCAGTTCTTC

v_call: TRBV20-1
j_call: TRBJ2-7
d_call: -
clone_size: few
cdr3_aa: CSARNRSYSYEQYF
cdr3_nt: TGCAGTGCTAGAAACAGGTCGTACTCCTACGAGCAGTACTTC

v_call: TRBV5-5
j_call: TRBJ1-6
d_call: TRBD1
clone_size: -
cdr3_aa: CASSSSGTGVQSLHF
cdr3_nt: TGTGCCAGCAGCTCGTCCGGGACAGGGGTTCAATCCCTCCACTTT

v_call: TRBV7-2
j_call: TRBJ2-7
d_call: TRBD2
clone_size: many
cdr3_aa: CASSLAASGRGEQYF
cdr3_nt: TGTGCCAGCAGCTTAGCCGCTAGCGGGAGGGGCGAGCAGTACTTC

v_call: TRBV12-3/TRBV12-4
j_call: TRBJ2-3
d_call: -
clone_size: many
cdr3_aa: CASSLATGSTDTQYF
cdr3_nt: TGTGCCAGCAGTTTAGCAACTGGAAGCACAGATACGCAGTATTTT

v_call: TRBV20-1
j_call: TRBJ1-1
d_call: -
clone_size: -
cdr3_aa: CSASRSYTEAFF
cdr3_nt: TGCAGTGCTAGTCGGTCATACACTGAAGCTTTCTTT

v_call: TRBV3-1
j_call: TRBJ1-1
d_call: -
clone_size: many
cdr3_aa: CASSLTYNTEAFF
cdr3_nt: TGTGCCAGCAGCCTCACATATAACACTGAAGCTTTCTTT

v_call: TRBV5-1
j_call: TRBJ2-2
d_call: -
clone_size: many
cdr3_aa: CASSLVSANTGELFF
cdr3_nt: TGCGCCAGCAGCTTGGTCTCCGCGAACACCGGGGAGCTGTTTTTT

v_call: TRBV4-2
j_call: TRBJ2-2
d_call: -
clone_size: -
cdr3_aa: CASSQDFHGLDTGELFF
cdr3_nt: TGTGCCAGCAGCCAAGATTTCCATGGTCTGGACACCGGGGAGCTGTTTTTT

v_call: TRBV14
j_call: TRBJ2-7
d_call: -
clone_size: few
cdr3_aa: CASSQGSQLISSYEQYF
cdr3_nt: TGTGCCAGCAGCCAAGGTAGTCAATTGATATCCTCCTACGAGCAGTACTTC

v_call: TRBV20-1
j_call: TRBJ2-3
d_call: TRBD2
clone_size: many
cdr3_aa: CSATGLAGGSTDTQYF
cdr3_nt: TGCAGTGCGACGGGACTAGCGGGAGGAAGCACAGATACGCAGTATTTT

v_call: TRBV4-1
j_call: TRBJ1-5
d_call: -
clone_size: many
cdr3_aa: CASSQNGLFDQPQHF
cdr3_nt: TGCGCCAGCAGCCAGAACGGACTTTTTGATCAGCCCCAGCATTTT

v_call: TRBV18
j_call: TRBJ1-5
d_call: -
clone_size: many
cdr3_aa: CASSPPNQPQHF
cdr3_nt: TGTGCCAGCTCACCACCGAATCAGCCCCAGCATTTT

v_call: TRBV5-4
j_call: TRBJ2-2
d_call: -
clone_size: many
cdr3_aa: CASSLERELFF
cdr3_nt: TGTGCCAGCAGCTTGGAAAGGGAGCTGTTTTTT

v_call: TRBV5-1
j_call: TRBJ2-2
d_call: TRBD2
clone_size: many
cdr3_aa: CASSKTSGRSGELFF
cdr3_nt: TGCGCCAGCAGCAAGACTAGCGGGAGAAGTGGGGAGCTGTTTTTT

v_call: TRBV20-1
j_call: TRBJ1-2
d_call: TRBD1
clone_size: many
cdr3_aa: CSARGQGVDYGYTF
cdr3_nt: TGCAGTGCTAGAGGACAGGGCGTCGACTATGGCTACACCTTC

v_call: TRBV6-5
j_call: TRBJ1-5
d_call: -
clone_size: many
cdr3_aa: CASAREGRASNQPQHF
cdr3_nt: TGTGCCAGCGCCCGCGAGGGCCGCGCGAGCAATCAGCCCCAGCATTTT

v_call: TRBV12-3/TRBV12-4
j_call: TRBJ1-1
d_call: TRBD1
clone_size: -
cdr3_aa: CASSPGGSSEAFF
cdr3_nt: TGTGCCAGCAGCCCAGGGGGCAGCTCTGAAGCTTTCTTT

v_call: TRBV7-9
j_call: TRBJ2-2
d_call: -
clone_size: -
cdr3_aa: CASSFRPGELFF
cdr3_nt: TGTGCCAGCAGCTTCCGGCCCGGGGAGCTGTTTTTT

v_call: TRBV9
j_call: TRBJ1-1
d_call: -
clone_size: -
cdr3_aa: CASSARGGMGNTEAFF
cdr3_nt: TGTGCCAGCAGCGCACGCGGGGGCATGGGGAACACTGAAGCTTTCTTT

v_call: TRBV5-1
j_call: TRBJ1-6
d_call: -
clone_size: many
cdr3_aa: CASRREDSPLHF
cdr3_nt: TGCGCCAGCAGGAGGGAGGATTCACCCCTCCACTTT

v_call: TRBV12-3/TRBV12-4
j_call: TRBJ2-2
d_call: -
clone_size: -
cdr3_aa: CASTHLRNINTGELFF
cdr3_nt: TGTGCCAGCACACACCTTCGGAACATCAACACCGGGGAGCTGTTTTTT

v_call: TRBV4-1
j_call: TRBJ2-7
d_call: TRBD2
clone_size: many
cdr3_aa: CASSQRLAGGQLYEQYF
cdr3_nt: TGCGCCAGCAGCCAAAGACTAGCGGGGGGCCAACTCTACGAGCAGTACTTC

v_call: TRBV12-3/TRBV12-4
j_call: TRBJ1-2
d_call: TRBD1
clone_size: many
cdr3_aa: CASGGTAANYGYTF
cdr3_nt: TGTGCCAGCGGGGGGACAGCAGCTAACTATGGCTACACCTTC

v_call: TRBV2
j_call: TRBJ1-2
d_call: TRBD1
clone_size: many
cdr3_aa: CASRGTGIYGYTF
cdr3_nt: TGTGCCAGCAGGGGGACAGGAATTTATGGCTACACCTTC

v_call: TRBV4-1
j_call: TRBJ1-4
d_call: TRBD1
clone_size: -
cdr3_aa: CASSHGDSLNEKLFF
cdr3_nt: TGCGCCAGCAGCCATGGGGACAGCCTGAATGAAAAACTGTTTTTT

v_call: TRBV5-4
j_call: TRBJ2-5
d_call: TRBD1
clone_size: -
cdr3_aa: CASSLAGTGGTQYF
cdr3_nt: TGTGCCAGCAGCTTGGCAGGGACAGGGGGGACCCAGTACTTC

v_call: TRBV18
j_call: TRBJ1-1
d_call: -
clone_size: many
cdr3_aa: CASSGPWNTEAFF
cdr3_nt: TGTGCCAGCTCAGGTCCATGGAACACTGAAGCTTTCTTT

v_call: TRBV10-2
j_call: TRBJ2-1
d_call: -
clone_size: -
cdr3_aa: CASSEWGLSPDNEQFF
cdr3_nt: TGCGCCAGCAGTGAGTGGGGACTCTCCCCCGACAATGAGCAGTTCTTC

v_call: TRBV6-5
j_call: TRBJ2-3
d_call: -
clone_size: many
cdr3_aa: CASSYGAGAADTQYF
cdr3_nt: TGTGCCAGCAGTTACGGTGCGGGGGCGGCAGATACGCAGTATTTT

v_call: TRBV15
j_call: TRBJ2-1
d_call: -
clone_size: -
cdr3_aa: CATSSARGSLNEQFF
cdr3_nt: TGTGCCACCAGCTCCGCCCGGGGTTCTCTCAATGAGCAGTTCTTC

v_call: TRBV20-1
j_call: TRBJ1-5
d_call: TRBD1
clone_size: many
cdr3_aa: CSARDRGIGQPQHF
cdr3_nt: TGCAGTGCTAGGGACAGGGGGATAGGTCAGCCCCAGCATTTT

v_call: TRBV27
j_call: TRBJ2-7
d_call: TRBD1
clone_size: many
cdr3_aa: CASSSTGTDFYEQYF
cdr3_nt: TGTGCCAGCAGTTCAACCGGGACAGACTTCTACGAGCAGTACTTC

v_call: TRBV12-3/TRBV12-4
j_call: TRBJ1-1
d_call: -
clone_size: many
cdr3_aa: CASSSRGEAFF
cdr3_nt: TGTGCCAGCAGCTCCCGGGGTGAAGCTTTCTTT

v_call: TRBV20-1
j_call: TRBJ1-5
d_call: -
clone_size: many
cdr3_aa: CSAQMGSNQPQHF
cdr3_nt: TGCAGTGCGCAGATGGGAAGCAATCAGCCCCAGCATTTT

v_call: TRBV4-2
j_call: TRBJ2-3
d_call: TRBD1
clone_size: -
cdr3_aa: CASSQGRGTGTADTQYF
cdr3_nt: TGTGCCAGCAGCCAAGGTCGCGGGACAGGGACGGCAGATACGCAGTATTTT

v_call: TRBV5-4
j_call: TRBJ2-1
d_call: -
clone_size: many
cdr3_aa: CASSLSHRAANNEQFF
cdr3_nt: TGTGCCAGCAGCTTGTCCCACAGGGCCGCGAACAATGAGCAGTTCTTC

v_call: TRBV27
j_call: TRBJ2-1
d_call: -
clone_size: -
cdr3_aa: CAASLDSSSYNEQFF
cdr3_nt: TGTGCCGCCAGCTTGGACAGCAGCTCCTACAATGAGCAGTTCTTC

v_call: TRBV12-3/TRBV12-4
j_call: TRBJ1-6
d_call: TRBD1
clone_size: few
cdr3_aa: CASRGTGGAPLHF
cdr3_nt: TGTGCCAGCAGGGGGACAGGGGGAGCACCCCTCCACTTT

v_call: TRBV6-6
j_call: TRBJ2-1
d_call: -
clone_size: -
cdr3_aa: CASRPGPSFHNEQFF
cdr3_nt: TGTGCCAGCAGACCGGGACCGTCATTCCACAATGAGCAGTTCTTC

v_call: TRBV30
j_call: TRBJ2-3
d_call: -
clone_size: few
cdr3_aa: CAWSAGSSTDTQYF
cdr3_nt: TGTGCCTGGAGTGCGGGTTCTAGCACAGATACGCAGTATTTT

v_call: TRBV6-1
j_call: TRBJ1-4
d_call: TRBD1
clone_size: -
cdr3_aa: CASIRTGNEKLFF
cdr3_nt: TGTGCCAGCATCAGGACAGGGAATGAAAAACTGTTTTTT

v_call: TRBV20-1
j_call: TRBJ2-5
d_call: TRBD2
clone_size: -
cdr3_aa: CSATPGLGEKTQYF
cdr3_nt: TGCAGTGCGACTCCGGGACTAGGAGAGAAGACCCAGTACTTC

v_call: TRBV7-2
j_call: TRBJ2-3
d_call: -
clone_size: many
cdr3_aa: CASSPLGQPTDTQYF
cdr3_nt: TGTGCCAGCAGCCCCCTAGGCCAGCCTACAGATACGCAGTATTTT

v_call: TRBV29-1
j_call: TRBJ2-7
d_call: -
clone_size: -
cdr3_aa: CSVWSGRYEQYF
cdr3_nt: TGCAGCGTTTGGTCGGGCCGCTACGAGCAGTACTTC